Listed below are T cell receptor beta chains from one sample, sequenced in a study of regulatory T cells in long-lasting Graves disease. TCRdb reprocessed the multiplex PCR reads with MiXCR, giving one entry per CDR3 protein. The table has 580,000 or so distinct CDR3 sequences, roughly 16% seen once. This sample was also put to use in a study of T cells in Graves' hyperthyroidism and ophthalmopathy.

The source material was peripheral blood mononuclear cells (PBMCs), sampled at new diagnosis, from a patient treated with antithyroid drugs. The receptor source for this set is a young man with Graves disease. The CDR3 runs from the conserved cysteine through the conserved F or W. A D gene is named only where the DNA matches it firmly. Only part of the rows carry a size: once, few, many, or a class if the clone is expanded.

d_call clone_size j_call v_call cdr3_nt cdr3_aa
TRBD2 few TRBJ2-3 TRBV5-1 TGCGCCAGCAGCTTGGAAGGACTAGCTCCAGGCACAGATACGCAGTATTTT CASSLEGLAPGTDTQYF
TRBD2 few TRBJ2-1 TRBV28 TGTGCCAGCAGGGGGGCAATCGGGACTAGCTATTACAATGAGCAGCTCTTC CASRGAIGTSYYNEQLF
NA many TRBJ2-7 TRBV30 TGTGCCTGGAGTGTGGGAGATTACGAGCAGTACTTC CAWSVGDYEQYF
TRBD2 many TRBJ2-3 TRBV7-2 TGTGCCAGCAGCTTACCCCGACTAGCGGGCAAAACAGATACGCAGTATTTT CASSLPRLAGKTDTQYF
NA many TRBJ2-3 TRBV3-1 TGTGCCAGCAGTCCGATGACGAGAGATACGCAGTATTTT CASSPMTRDTQYF
NA NA TRBJ2-2 TRBV11-3 TGTGCCAGCAGCTTACTTCTCACCGGGGAGCTGTTTTTT CASSLLLTGELFF
NA many TRBJ1-1 TRBV6-1 TGTGCCAGCAGGGCCGGGACGGAGAACACTGAAGCTTTCTTT CASRAGTENTEAFF
NA NA TRBJ1-5 TRBV6-1 TGTGCCAGCAGTGTTTCAGGGATTAATCAGCCCCAGCATTTT CASSVSGINQPQHF
NA NA TRBJ2-3 TRBV5-1 TGTGCCAGCAGCTTGGCTAGGGTTGGCACAGATACGCAGTATTTT CASSLARVGTDTQYF
TRBD1 few TRBJ1-1 TRBV2 TGTGCCAGCAGAAGGGACAGGGCGGACGGTACTGAAGCTTTCTTT CASRRDRADGTEAFF
TRBD2 NA TRBJ2-5 TRBV2 TGTGCCAGCAGTTACCTCGGACTAGTAGCGGGAGGGCCCGAACTGTTCAGAGAGACCCAGTACTTC CASSYLGLVAGGPELFRETQYF
TRBD2 many TRBJ2-1 TRBV28 TGTGCCAGCAGTACTAGCGGGACCTGGGTTTACAATGAGCAGTTCTTC CASSTSGTWVYNEQFF
NA NA TRBJ2-2 TRBV29-1 TGCAGCGTCAGCCAGACAGAAACGATAACCGGGGAGCTGTTTTTT CSVSQTETITGELFF
NA NA TRBJ2-1 TRBV9 TGTGCCAGCAGCCCAGTCAGGGGAGGGTCTCGTGTGAATGAGCAGTTCTTC CASSPVRGGSRVNEQFF
NA few TRBJ1-5 TRBV20-1 TGCAGTGCGACACGGCGGGATTTTGGCAATCAGCCCCAGCATTTT CSATRRDFGNQPQHF
TRBD2 NA TRBJ2-3 TRBV3-1 TGTGCCAGCAGCCATTCAGGACTAGCGGGGGGTAGCACAGATACGCAGTATTTT CASSHSGLAGGSTDTQYF
TRBD1 many TRBJ2-7 TRBV15 TGTGCCACCAGCAGATCACAGGGGGCGCTTCGATACGAGCAGTACTTC CATSRSQGALRYEQYF
TRBD2 many TRBJ2-5 TRBV2 TGTGCCAGCAGCCCCCTTGCTAGCGGGAGGGCCTTCCAAGAGACCCAGTACTTC CASSPLASGRAFQETQYF
TRBD1 many TRBJ2-7 TRBV18 TGTGCCAGCTCACCTTGGGACAGGGGGTCCTACGAGCAGTACTTC CASSPWDRGSYEQYF
NA few TRBJ1-1 TRBV5-1 TGCGCCAGCAGCTTGGATCGCGACCGAATCACGAACACTGAAGCTTTCTTT CASSLDRDRITNTEAFF
NA few TRBJ2-3 TRBV3-1 TGTGCCAGCAGCCAGACATATACGCAGTATTTT CASSQTYTQYF
NA NA TRBJ1-1 TRBV5-4 TGTGCCAGCAGCTTAGCGGGGGGCGCAACGGGCACTGAAGCTTTCTTT CASSLAGGATGTEAFF
NA many TRBJ1-5 TRBV6-1 TGTGCCAGCAGTGAAGTAGGGACAAGGTATAGCAATCAGCCCCAGCATTTT CASSEVGTRYSNQPQHF
NA many TRBJ2-5 TRBV7-9 TGTGCCAGCAGCACGGGGACGACTCCGTACCAAGAGACCCAGTACTTC CASSTGTTPYQETQYF
TRBD2 NA TRBJ2-7 TRBV27 TGTGCCAGCAGTTGGTGGACACGACCAGCGGGGAAGTGGGAGCAGTACTTC CASSWWTRPAGKWEQYF
TRBD1 NA TRBJ2-7 TRBV11-3 TGTGCCAGCAGCCCAAGTACGGGGACAGGGTACCACGAGCAGTACTTC CASSPSTGTGYHEQYF
TRBD1 NA TRBJ1-1 TRBV20-1 TGCAGTGCTAGAGAATACAGGGGGCTTGTCTCAAACATGAACACTGAAGCTTTCTTT CSAREYRGLVSNMNTEAFF
TRBD2 NA TRBJ2-3 TRBV20-1 TGCAGTGCTACTAACCAAGGGACTAGCGGGGACACAGATACGCAGTATTTT CSATNQGTSGDTDTQYF
NA many TRBJ2-1 TRBV10-1 TGCGCCAGCAGTCCAGTCAGAGGCAATGAGCAGTTCTTC CASSPVRGNEQFF
NA many TRBJ2-3 TRBV20-1 TGCAGTGCTAGCCCCATTGGAGATACGCAGTATTTT CSASPIGDTQYF
NA NA TRBJ2-5 TRBV10-3 TGTGCCATCAAGGGCCAGGGTGGTCGCGAGACCCAGTACTTC CAIKGQGGRETQYF
NA NA TRBJ1-2 TRBV7-9 TGTGCCAGCAGGAAGGCGGGCCTATATGGCTACACCTTC CASRKAGLYGYTF
TRBD1 NA TRBJ2-1 TRBV3-1 TGTGCCAGCAGCCCCTCGCGGCGACAGGGTGCGCGGGATGAGCAGTTCTTC CASSPSRRQGARDEQFF
TRBD2 many TRBJ2-2 TRBV12-3/TRBV12-4 TGTGCCAGCACCCACCCGAGGGGGGGACTAGCGGGCCCAGCGAACACCGGGGAGCTGTTTTTT CASTHPRGGLAGPANTGELFF
NA few TRBJ2-2 TRBV20-1 TGCAGTGCTAGGGAGAGTCGCGCGAACACCGGGGAGCTGTTTTTT CSARESRANTGELFF
NA NA TRBJ1-1 TRBV5-4 TGTGCCAGCTACTCGGCCCAGGGGTTAACTGAAGCTTTCTTT CASYSAQGLTEAFF
TRBD1 NA TRBJ2-3 TRBV2 TGTGCCAGCAGTGAAGGTACACGGGACAGGAACACAGATACGCAGTATTTT CASSEGTRDRNTDTQYF
NA NA TRBJ1-6 TRBV18 TGTGCCAGCTCACAGAGGGAGAATTCACCCCTCCACTTT CASSQRENSPLHF
TRBD1 many TRBJ1-1 TRBV6-1 TGTGCCAGCATCACAGGGGGTGTCACTGAAGCTTTCTTT CASITGGVTEAFF
TRBD2 few TRBJ2-7 TRBV5-1 TGCGCCAGCAGCGGCGAACTAGCGGGAGAGCGGGTGCAGTACTTC CASSGELAGERVQYF
TRBD2 few TRBJ2-6 TRBV7-2 TGTGCCAGCAGCTTACCAGGACTAGCGCCTCAATCTGGGGCCAACGTCCTGACTTTC CASSLPGLAPQSGANVLTF
NA many TRBJ2-5 TRBV11-2 TGTGCCAGCAGCTTAGATCCGTTGGCAGGGGACCAAGAGACCCAGTACTTC CASSLDPLAGDQETQYF
NA NA TRBJ1-6 TRBV12-3/TRBV12-4 TGTGCCACTCGCGGGGGGGTCAATTCACCCCTCCACTTT CATRGGVNSPLHF
NA NA TRBJ1-1 TRBV6-2/TRBV6-3 TGTGCCAGCAGTTACGGGGGGTGGAGTAGTGAAGCTTTCTTT CASSYGGWSSEAFF
NA many TRBJ2-2 TRBV5-1 TGCGCCAGCAGCCCGGGACTTTTAAACACCGGGGAGCTGTTTTTT CASSPGLLNTGELFF
NA many TRBJ1-2 TRBV30 TGTGCCTGGATGGATGGTCGGGCAGAAAATGGCTACACCTTC CAWMDGRAENGYTF
TRBD2 many TRBJ2-7 TRBV6-1 TGTGCCAGCAGTCCAAACCCGGGACTAGCGTACGAGCAGTACTTC CASSPNPGLAYEQYF
TRBD2 many TRBJ2-7 TRBV28 TGTGCCAGCAGTATAAGGGTTCTAGCGGGAGGTCTCTACGAGCAGTACTTC CASSIRVLAGGLYEQYF
NA NA TRBJ2-5 TRBV12-3/TRBV12-4 TGTGCCAGCAGTTTAGGGGTCCAAGAGGCCCAGTACTTC CASSLGVQEAQYF
NA NA TRBJ1-1 TRBV24-1 TGTGCTAGGTCGGTGACAGCCGACATGAACACTGAAGCTTTCTTT CARSVTADMNTEAFF
TRBD2 NA TRBJ2-2 TRBV29-1 TGCAGCGCGGGACTAGCGGGAGGTACCGGGGAGCTGTTTTTT CSAGLAGGTGELFF
NA NA TRBJ2-1 TRBV4-2 TGTGCCAGCAGCCCCCTAGGCCTCAATGAGCAGTTCTTC CASSPLGLNEQFF
NA NA TRBJ2-3 TRBV9 TGTGCCAGCAGCGTAAGCTTAGTGACAGATACGCAGTATTTT CASSVSLVTDTQYF
NA NA TRBJ2-7 TRBV9 TGTGCCAGCAGCGTAGTTGGTAGCGACGAGCAGTACTTC CASSVVGSDEQYF
TRBD1 NA TRBJ1-2 TRBV28 TGTGCCAGCAGTTCTCTCTCCGGGGGCAGGGGGGCCCTGCACTATGGCTACACCTTC CASSSLSGGRGALHYGYTF
TRBD2 NA TRBJ2-3 TRBV20-1 TGCAGTGAAAGCGGGAGCCGAGGAGATACGCAGTATTTT CSESGSRGDTQYF
NA NA TRBJ1-2 TRBV5-4 TGTGCCAGCAGCCCGCCCCCCCCCAGGGGCGAGGACTATGGCTACACCTTC CASSPPPPRGEDYGYTF